This T cell receptor (beta chain) came from a study of T cell changes during pregnancy in multiple sclerosis. V lost 0 bases to trimming and J lost 3 bases, with 10 bases between them. The CDR3 is 15 amino acids. Per germline, CDR1 SGHRS and CDR2 YFSETQ. The method was immunoSEQ multiplex PCR; TCRdb's version includes in-frame clones alone and lacks a portion of them. The sample contains some 70,000 clones, approximately 92% of which appear only once. The specimen was CD8+ T cells from peripheral blood mononuclear cells, collected in the third trimester of pregnancy. The receptor comes from a female donor in good health, enrolled as a control in a pregnancy study. The chain is built from TRBV5-1 and TRBJ2-1; D possibly corresponds to TRBD2 (7 bases). The CDR3 region is CASSLGGGLYNEQFF. The CDR3 nucleotides read TGCGCCAGCAGCTTGGGGGGGGGCCTCTACAATGAGCAGTTCTTC.